This T cell receptor beta chain was obtained from a study of cytomegalovirus exposure and HLA in healthy donors. The PCR made use of 60 Vbeta and 13 Jbeta primers. TCRdb's table, derived via immunoSEQ multiplex PCR, lists solely in-frame clones and lacks some. The sample comprises roughly 100,000 clones, more than 75% of which are singletons, and 10% rests with the top ten. The germline gives CDR1 MNHNS, CDR2 SASEGT. The CDR3 spans 16 residues. Note on this clone: Its ends do not fully match the called genes, so a read error is possible.

This TCR was recovered from a woman between 18 and 29 years old in good health and CMV-seropositive. The sequencing sample was made of PBMCs. This chain links TRBV6-1 with TRBJ2-3, with D tentatively TRBD2 (6 bases). In DNA form, the CDR3 reads TGTGCCAGCCGTGAATTGTGGGGGACTAGCACAGATACGCAGTATTTT. This codes for CASRELWGTSTDTQYF.